These 30 T cell receptor beta chains originate from one sample sequenced in a study of technical replicates of blood from a few donors. Using immunoSEQ multiplex PCR, the repertoire was profiled, and TCRdb retains in-frame clones only, with some absent. The repertoire holds about 84,000 clones, with 97% as singletons. Sequencing input: T cells isolated from PBMCs. All receptors derive from a human donor in good health.

The chain employs TRBV4-1 and TRBJ2-6, with D tentatively TRBD2 (7 bases). Germline assignment: CDR1 MGHRA and CDR2 YSYEKL. The CDR3 is made up of 18 amino acids. Between the trimmed V and J ends, which lost 0 bases and 2 bases, there was a span of 14 bases. This chain's CDR3 is CASSQDGRGGTGANVLTF. CDR3 DNA: TGCGCCAGCAGCCAAGACGGTAGGGGGGGCACTGGGGCCAACGTCCTGACTTTC.

The gene calls are TRBV6-1 and TRBJ2-7; the match to TRBD1 covers 7 bases. Unmatched junction bases numbered 9, after V lost 11 bases and J lost 2 bases. The CDR3 extends over 13 amino acids. Germline CDR1 and CDR2: MNHNS and SASEGT. CDR3 sequence: CAVRQGPTYEQYF. CDR3 coding DNA: TGTGCCGTACGACAGGGTCCCACCTACGAGCAGTACTTC.

This chain links TRBV11-3 with TRBJ2-7, with 8 nucleotides matching TRBD1. Germline V gives CDR1 SGHNT, CDR2 YENEEA. The junction had 5 bases not matched to a gene; V was cut back by 5 bases and J by 2 bases. The CDR3 covers 14 residues. CDR3 sequence (DNA): TGTGCCAGCAGCCGCGACAGGGGTCCCTACGAGCAGTACTTC. Translation gives CASSRDRGPYEQYF.

The chain links TRBV10-1 to TRBJ2-7; TRBD2 agrees at 11 bases. Germline trimming cut 3 bases from V and 6 bases from J; bases unmatched to any gene: 10. Germline loops: CDR1 WNHNN, CDR2 SYGVQD (reference sequence). This CDR3 has 16 amino acids. CDR3: CASSEILSGREIEQYF. CDR3 nucleotides: TGCGCCAGCAGTGAAATACTTAGCGGGAGGGAAATCGAGCAGTACTTC.

Notes on this clone: This sample includes further DNA sequences coding for the same CDR3. The rearrangement joins TRBV19 to TRBJ1-2; D ambiguous. The V gene lost 9 bases and the J gene lost 2 bases, with 10 bases spanning the gap. The CDR3 contains 12 residues. Germline CDR1 and CDR2: LNHDA and SQIVND (reference sequence). The CDR3 bases are TGTGCCAGCACGACGGGGAACTATGGCTACACCTTC. Protein product: CASTTGNYGYTF. The full variable domain, with the rest looked up from reference TRBV19 and TRBJ1-2, is DGGITQSPKYLFRKEGQNVTLSCEQNLNHDAMYWYRQDPGQGLRLIYYSQIVNDFQKGDIAEGYSVSREKKESFPLTVTSAQKNPTAFYLCASTTGNYGYTFGSGTRLTVV.

V usage is TRBV7-2 and J usage is TRBJ2-3, with a possible D match to TRBD1 (5 bases). The V end lost 1 base, the J end lost 4 bases, and 9 bases lay between the germline ends. This CDR3 comprises 14 residues. Germline V CDR1 and CDR2: SGHTA, FQGNSA. The CDR3 here is CASSLEGAADTQYF. CDR3 DNA sequence: TGTGCCAGCAGCTTAGAAGGGGCGGCAGATACGCAGTATTTT.

This clone is a singleton in its sample. The chain employs TRBV19 and TRBJ2-7; D unresolved. Germline V gives CDR1 LNHDA, CDR2 SQIVND (reference sequence). The CDR3 sequence is 14 residues long. V was shortened by 9 bases and J by 4 bases, with 19 bases between the two germline ends. The CDR3 is CASRPPHPAYEQYF. CDR3 DNA: TGTGCCAGCAGGCCCCCTCACCCAGCTTACGAGCAGTACTTC.

The rearrangement links TRBV6-6 to TRBJ1-2; D perhaps matches TRBD1 (5 bases). This CDR3 comprises 16 residues. Germline V gene sequence: CDR1 MNHNY, CDR2 SVGAGI (reference sequence). Deletions cut 7 bases from V and 5 bases from J, with 23 bases between. The CDR3 loop is CASNSQQGARGYGYTF. For the CDR3, the DNA is TGTGCCAGCAATTCACAACAAGGGGCCCGGGGGTATGGCTACACCTTC.

This chain uses TRBV4-1 with TRBJ1-2; D gene ambiguous. The germline gives CDR1 MGHRA, CDR2 YSYEKL. V lost 6 bases to trimming and J lost 3 bases, with 14 bases between them. This CDR3 comprises 14 residues. CDR3 nucleotides: TGCGCCAGCAGAGATAAAGAGGGAGACTATGGCTACACCTTC. Translation: CASRDKEGDYGYTF.

J is TRBJ2-7 and V is TRBV28; tentative D call: TRBD2 (5 bases). The CDR3 covers 16 residues. Germline V lookup: CDR1 MDHEN, CDR2 SYDVKM. With 4 bases removed from V and 5 bases from J, the gap between germline ends came to 21 bases. The CDR3: CASSYNYIARGNEQYF. In DNA form, the CDR3 reads TGTGCCAGCAGTTATAACTATATTGCACGGGGAAACGAGCAGTACTTC.

CDR3 in DNA: TGCGCCAGCAGCTTGTTGGCGGGGGGCGGGGAGACCCAGTACTTC. Its protein is CASSLLAGGGETQYF. The V gene is TRBV5-1, the J gene TRBJ2-5; TRBD2 aligns across 8 bases. The CDR3 runs to 15 residues. The germline V gene has CDR1 SGHRS and CDR2 YFSETQ. J lost 5 bases, V lost 1 base, and 7 bases had no gene match.

This clone occurred once. The chain is built from TRBV6-6 and TRBJ2-2; a weak D match, TRBD1 (6 bases). Trimming left V 8 bases short and J 2 bases short, with 12 bases between. Germline values: CDR1 MNHNY, CDR2 SVGAGI (reference sequence). The CDR3 loop spans 14 amino acids. The CDR3 sequence is CASLPGANTGELFF. DNA of the CDR3: TGTGCCAGCCTGCCAGGGGCAAACACCGGGGAGCTGTTTTTT.

This chain connects TRBV11-2 to TRBJ1-1; D is perhaps TRBD1 (6 bases). Trimming removed 5 bases at V and 13 bases at J, with 17 bases between. The CDR3 loop spans 12 amino acids. The germline V gene has CDR1 SGHAT and CDR2 FQNNGV. CDR3 in DNA: TGTGCCAGCAGCACGGGGGGCGCGAGGCTTTTCTTT. Residues: CASSTGGARLFF.

The rearrangement joins TRBV5-1 to TRBJ1-4, with a possible D match to TRBD1 (6 bases). Germline V gene data show CDR1 as SGHRS and CDR2 as YFSETQ. Trimming took off 2 bases at V and 7 bases at J, with 15 bases between the two ends. This CDR3 region has 15 residues. The CDR3 DNA follows: TGCGCCAGCAGCTTTCTTTCGGGACAAGGTGAAAAACTGTTTTTT. Protein product: CASSFLSGQGEKLFF.

This chain uses TRBV19 with TRBJ1-5; 8 nucleotides agree with TRBD1. The CDR3 consists of 15 residues. Looked up from germline, CDR1 is LNHDA and CDR2 is SQIVND (reference sequence). V shed 5 bases, J shed 4 bases, and the junction held 7 bases outside the gene matches. CDR3 region: CASSPQGQGNQPQHF. In DNA, the CDR3 is TGTGCCAGTAGTCCACAAGGACAGGGAAATCAGCCCCAGCATTTT. The full variable domain, its missing parts supplied by reference TRBV19 and TRBJ1-5, is DGGITQSPKYLFRKEGQNVTLSCEQNLNHDAMYWYRQDPGQGLRLIYYSQIVNDFQKGDIAEGYSVSREKKESFPLTVTSAQKNPTAFYLCASSPQGQGNQPQHFGDGTRLSIL.

This rearrangement joins TRBV2 to TRBJ1-3; D is unresolved. This CDR3 comprises 12 residues. Germline loops: CDR1 SNHLY, CDR2 FYNNEI. Trimming took off 6 bases at V and 3 bases at J, with 6 bases between the two ends. For the CDR3, the DNA is TGTGCCAGCAGCGTAGTTGGAAACACCATATATTTT. This sequence encodes CASSVVGNTIYF.

The V gene is TRBV28, the J gene TRBJ2-5; D is ambiguous. Germline assignment: CDR1 MDHEN and CDR2 SYDVKM. The CDR3 loop spans 12 amino acids. The V gene lost 7 bases and the J gene lost 1 base, with 7 bases spanning the gap. The CDR3 bases are TGTGCCAGCAAAAGAGGCCAAGAGACCCAGTACTTC. This codes for CASKRGQETQYF. Based on the CDR3 plus reference TRBV28 and TRBJ2-5, the full variable domain is DVKVTQSSRYLVKRTGEKVFLECVQDMDHENMFWYRQDPGLGLRLIYFSYDVKMKEKGDIPEGYSVSREKKERFSLILESASTNQTSMYLCASKRGQETQYFGPGTRLLVL.

V usage is TRBV27 and J usage is TRBJ1-4; D is perhaps TRBD1 (5 bases). Germline values: CDR1 MNHEY, CDR2 SMNVEV (reference sequence). V was trimmed by 7 bases and J by 4 bases, leaving 13 bases between them. The CDR3 covers 14 residues. The CDR3 region is CASTRARVNEKLFF. In DNA, the CDR3 is TGTGCCAGCACCCGGGCCAGGGTTAATGAAAAACTGTTTTTT.

This chain joins TRBV5-5 and TRBJ1-4; no reliable D call. V was clipped by 4 bases and J by 5 bases, with 12 bases between them. The CDR3 runs to 14 residues. CDR1 SGHKS and CDR2 YYEKEE come from the germline V gene (reference sequence). The CDR3 spells CASSPVGRNEKLFF. DNA for the CDR3: TGTGCCAGCAGCCCCGTTGGGAGAAATGAAAAACTGTTTTTT.

The chain links TRBV7-9 to TRBJ1-2, with D possibly TRBD1 on 5 matching bases. Germline V gene data show CDR1 as SEHNR and CDR2 as FQNEAQ (reference sequence). This CDR3 region has 15 residues. Trimming took off 1 base at V and 4 bases at J, with 13 bases between the two ends. This chain's CDR3 is CASSLGGDSTYGYTF. The CDR3 nucleotides read TGTGCCAGCAGCTTAGGGGGCGACAGTACCTATGGCTACACCTTC.

The chain uses TRBV4-1 and TRBJ1-5; tentatively, D is TRBD1 (5 bases). CDR3 size: 15 residues. Trimming shortened V by 1 base and J by 5 bases, and 12 bases separated the two germline ends. From germline, CDR1 is MGHRA and CDR2 YSYEKL. The DNA for the CDR3 is TGCGCCAGCAGCCAAGGGGAACAGGCATATCAGCCCCAGCATTTT. It specifies CASSQGEQAYQPQHF.

This clone occurred once. The V call is TRBV6-5, the J call TRBJ1-1; 7 positions agree with TRBD1. Losses at the gene ends were 2 bases for V and 3 bases for J; bases not matched to a gene: 6. CDR1 and CDR2 from the germline V gene are MNHEY and SVGAGI. This CDR3 spans 15 amino acids. The CDR3 DNA reads as TGTGCCAGCAGTTACCGGGAACAGGGGCACACTGAAGCTTTCTTT. Its protein product is CASSYREQGHTEAFF.

The V gene is TRBV11-2, the J gene TRBJ1-3; no clear D gene. This CDR3 comprises 17 residues. Between the trimmed V and J ends, which lost 1 base and 4 bases, there was a span of 17 bases. The V gene's germline CDR1 is SGHAT and CDR2 FQNNGV. The CDR3 here is CASSLVRGLGDGNTIYF. CDR3 nucleotide sequence: TGTGCCAGCAGCTTAGTCAGAGGGCTGGGTGACGGAAACACCATATATTTT. The full variable domain, its missing parts supplied by reference TRBV11-2 and TRBJ1-3, is EAGVAQSPRYKIIEKRQSVAFWCNPISGHATLYWYQQILGQGPKLLIQFQNNGVVDDSQLPKDRFSAERLKGVDSTLKIQPAKLEDSAVYLCASSLVRGLGDGNTIYFGEGSWLTVV.

The chain has TRBV18 and TRBJ2-7; D remains unclear. V was trimmed by 3 bases and J by 4 bases, leaving 13 bases between them. This CDR3 region has 14 residues. The germline gives CDR1 KGHSH, CDR2 LQKENI. The CDR3, as DNA: TGTGCCAGCTCACCTCCTAGTGCTGGTTACGAGCAGTACTTC. Its translation is CASSPPSAGYEQYF.

V and J are TRBV5-1 and TRBJ1-4; 7 nucleotides agree with TRBD1. The CDR3 is made up of 15 amino acids. V lost 3 bases and J lost 5; bases outside the gene matches: 7. Germline V gene data show CDR1 as SGHRS and CDR2 as YFSETQ. DNA for the CDR3: TGCGCCAGCAGCTCTCCGGGACAGCTAAATGAAAAACTGTTTTTT. Amino acids: CASSSPGQLNEKLFF.

This sequence joins TRBV25-1 and TRBJ1-2; 7 positions agree with TRBD1. The V gene end was trimmed by 8 bases and the J gene end by 2 bases; junction bases not matched to a gene: 5. Germline assignment: CDR1 MGHDK and CDR2 SYGVNS. The CDR3 loop spans 13 amino acids. Here the CDR3 reads CASRKTGNYGYTF. CDR3 nucleotides: TGTGCCAGCCGCAAGACAGGGAACTATGGCTACACCTTC.

The V call is TRBV6-1, the J call TRBJ1-1, with a possible D match to TRBD1 (5 bases). V shed 7 bases and J shed 1 base, with 13 bases lying between them. This CDR3 has 14 amino acids. Germline CDR1 reads MNHNS; CDR2 reads SASEGT. CDR3 sequence (DNA): TGTGCCAGCATCCGGGGGATACAGAACACTGAAGCTTTCTTT. Amino acids: CASIRGIQNTEAFF.

The chain has TRBV5-1 and TRBJ2-3, with a weak D call TRBD2 (6 bases). Trimming took 4 bases from V and 5 from J, leaving 17 bases between them. This CDR3 has 15 residues. Germline-derived CDR1 and CDR2 are SGHRS and YFSETQ. The CDR3 reads CASSRPAAAGDTQYF. In DNA, the CDR3 is TGCGCCAGCAGCCGTCCTGCGGCAGCGGGAGATACGCAGTATTTT. The full variable domain, in which reference TRBV5-1 and TRBJ2-3 provide the parts outside the CDR3, is KAGVTQTPRYLIKTRGQQVTLSCSPISGHRSVSWYQQTPGQGLQFLFEYFSETQRNKGNFPGRFSGRQFSNSRSEMNVSTLELGDSALYLCASSRPAAAGDTQYFGPGTRLTVL.

The chain carries TRBV14 and TRBJ1-2, with 8 bases lining up with TRBD1. This CDR3 contains 15 residues. The germline V gene encodes CDR1 SGHDN and CDR2 FVKESK. The ends lost 0 bases at V and 4 bases at J; junction bases unmatched: 4. Here the CDR3 DNA reads TGTGCCAGCAGCCAAGATCGACAGGGGAGCTATGGCTACACCTTC. Amino acid sequence: CASSQDRQGSYGYTF.

V is TRBV9 and J is TRBJ1-5; 7 nucleotides line up with TRBD1. Germline V gene sequence: CDR1 SGDLS, CDR2 YYNGEE. V lost 0 bases to trimming and J lost 5 bases; unmatched junction nucleotides: 2. There are 14 residues in the CDR3. This CDR3 is CASSVEGQHQPQHF. CDR3 DNA sequence: TGTGCCAGCAGCGTAGAGGGACAGCATCAGCCCCAGCATTTT.